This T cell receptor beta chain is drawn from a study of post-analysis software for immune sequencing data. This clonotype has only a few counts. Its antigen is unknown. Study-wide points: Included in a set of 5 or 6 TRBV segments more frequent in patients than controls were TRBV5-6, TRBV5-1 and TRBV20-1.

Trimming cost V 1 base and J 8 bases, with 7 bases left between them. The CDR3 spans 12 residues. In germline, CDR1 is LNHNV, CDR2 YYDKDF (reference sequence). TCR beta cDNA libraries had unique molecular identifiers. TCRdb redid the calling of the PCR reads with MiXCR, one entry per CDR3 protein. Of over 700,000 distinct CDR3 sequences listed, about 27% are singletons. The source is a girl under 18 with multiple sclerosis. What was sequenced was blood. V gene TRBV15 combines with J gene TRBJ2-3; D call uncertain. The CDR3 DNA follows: TGTGCCACCAGCAGAGTCGGCTTTACGCAGTATTTT. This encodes CATSRVGFTQYF.